This TCR beta chain was captured by sequencing in a study of CD8+ T cells in alopecia areata. Sample treatment: oral pan-JAK inhibitor, 5-10 mg twice daily. As the sequencing template, cDNA was produced by extracting RNA and reverse transcribing it. Profiling relied on immunoSEQ multiplex PCR, and the TCRdb table lists in-frame clones only, not all of them. The sample holds roughly 200,000 clones; about 55% are singletons and the top ten take more than 10%. V dropped 1 base and J dropped 4 bases, with 11 bases sitting between them. CDR3 size: 13 residues. The germline V gene encodes CDR1 GTSNPN and CDR2 SVGIG (reference sequence).

This sample comprised CD8+ T cells sorted from blood, obtained at week 24, from a patient treated with tofacitinib. This TCR derives from a human donor with alopecia areata. This chain joins TRBV30 and TRBJ2-7; no clear D. Here the CDR3 DNA reads TGTGCCTGGAGTGCGTTCATCCGGTACGAGCAGTACTTC. It codes for CAWSAFIRYEQYF.